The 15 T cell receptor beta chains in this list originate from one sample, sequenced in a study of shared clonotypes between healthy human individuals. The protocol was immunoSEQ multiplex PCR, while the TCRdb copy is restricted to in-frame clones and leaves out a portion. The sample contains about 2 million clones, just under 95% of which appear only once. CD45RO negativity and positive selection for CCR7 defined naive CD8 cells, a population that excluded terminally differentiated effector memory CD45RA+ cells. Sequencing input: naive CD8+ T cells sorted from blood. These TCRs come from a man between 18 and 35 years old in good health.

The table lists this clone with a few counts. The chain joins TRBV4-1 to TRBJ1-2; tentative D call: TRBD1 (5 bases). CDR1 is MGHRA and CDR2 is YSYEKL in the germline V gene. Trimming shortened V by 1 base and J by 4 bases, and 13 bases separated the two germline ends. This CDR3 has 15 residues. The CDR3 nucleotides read TGCGCCAGCAGCCAAGTGAGGGGAGGGATCTATGGCTACACCTTC. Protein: CASSQVRGGIYGYTF.

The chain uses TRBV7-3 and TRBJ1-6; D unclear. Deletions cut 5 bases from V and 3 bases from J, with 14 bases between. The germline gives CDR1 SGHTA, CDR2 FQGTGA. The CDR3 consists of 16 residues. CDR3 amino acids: CASSAEGGFYNSPLHF. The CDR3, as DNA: TGTGCCAGCAGCGCCGAGGGAGGGTTCTATAATTCACCCCTCCACTTT. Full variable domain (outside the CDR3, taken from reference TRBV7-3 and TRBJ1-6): GAGVSQTPSNKVTEKGKYVELRCDPISGHTALYWYRQSLGQGPEFLIYFQGTGAADDSGLPNDRFFAVRPEGSVSTLKIQRTERGDSAVYLCASSAEGGFYNSPLHFGNGTRLTVT.

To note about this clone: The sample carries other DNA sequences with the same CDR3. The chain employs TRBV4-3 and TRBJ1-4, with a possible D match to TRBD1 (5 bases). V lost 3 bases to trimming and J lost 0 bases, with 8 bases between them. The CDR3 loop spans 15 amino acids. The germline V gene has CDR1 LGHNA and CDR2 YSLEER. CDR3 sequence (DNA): TGCGCCAGCAGCCAGTTGACAGCAACTAATGAAAAACTGTTTTTT. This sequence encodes CASSQLTATNEKLFF.

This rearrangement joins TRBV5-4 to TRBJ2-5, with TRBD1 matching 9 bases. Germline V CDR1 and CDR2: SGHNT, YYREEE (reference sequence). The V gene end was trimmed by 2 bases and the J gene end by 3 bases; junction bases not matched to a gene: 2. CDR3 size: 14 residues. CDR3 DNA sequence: TGTGCCAGCAGCTTTGGACAGGGGAAAGAGACCCAGTACTTC. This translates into CASSFGQGKETQYF.

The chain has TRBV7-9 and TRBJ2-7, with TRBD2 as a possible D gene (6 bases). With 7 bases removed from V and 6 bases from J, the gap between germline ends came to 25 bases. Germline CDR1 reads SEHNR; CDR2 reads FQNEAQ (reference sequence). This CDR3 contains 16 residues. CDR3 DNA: TGTGCCAGCACCCTAACTGTGGGAGGTAGCGACGGCGAGCAGTACTTC. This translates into CASTLTVGGSDGEQYF.

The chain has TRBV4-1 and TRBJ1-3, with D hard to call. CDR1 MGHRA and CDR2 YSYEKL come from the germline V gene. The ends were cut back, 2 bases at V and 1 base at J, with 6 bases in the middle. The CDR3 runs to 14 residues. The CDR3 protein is CASSQLVSGNTIYF. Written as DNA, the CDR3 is TGCGCCAGCAGCCAATTGGTATCTGGAAACACCATATATTTT.

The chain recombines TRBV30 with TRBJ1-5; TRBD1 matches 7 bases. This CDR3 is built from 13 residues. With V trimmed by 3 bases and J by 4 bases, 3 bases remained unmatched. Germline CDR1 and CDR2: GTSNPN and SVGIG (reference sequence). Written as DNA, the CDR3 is TGTGCCTGGAGCGACAGGGATAATCAGCCCCAGCATTTT. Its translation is CAWSDRDNQPQHF.

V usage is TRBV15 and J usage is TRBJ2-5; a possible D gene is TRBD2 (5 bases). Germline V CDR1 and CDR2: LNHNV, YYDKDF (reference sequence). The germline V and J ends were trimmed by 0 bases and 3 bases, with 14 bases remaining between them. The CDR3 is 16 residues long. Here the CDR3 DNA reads TGTGCCACCAGCAGAGATGGGCGGGTTCAAGAAGAGACCCAGTACTTC. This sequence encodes CATSRDGRVQEETQYF.

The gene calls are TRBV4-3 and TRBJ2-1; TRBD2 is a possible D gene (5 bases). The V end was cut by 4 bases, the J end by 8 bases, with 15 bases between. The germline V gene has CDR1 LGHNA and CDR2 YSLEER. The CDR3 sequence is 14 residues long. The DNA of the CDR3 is TGCGCCAGCAGCCCCGGGATAACGGGGTATGAGCAGTTCTTC. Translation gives CASSPGITGYEQFF.

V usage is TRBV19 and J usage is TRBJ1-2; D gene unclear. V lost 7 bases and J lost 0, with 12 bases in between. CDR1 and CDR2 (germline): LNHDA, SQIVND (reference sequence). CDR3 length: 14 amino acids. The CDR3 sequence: CASKITEANYGYTF. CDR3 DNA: TGTGCCAGTAAGATTACAGAAGCTAACTATGGCTACACCTTC.

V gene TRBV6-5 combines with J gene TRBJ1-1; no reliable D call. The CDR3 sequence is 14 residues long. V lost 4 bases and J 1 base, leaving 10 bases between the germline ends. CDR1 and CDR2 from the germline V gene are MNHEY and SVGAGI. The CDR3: CASSFGRGNTEAFF. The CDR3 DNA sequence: TGTGCCAGCAGTTTCGGACGGGGGAACACTGAAGCTTTCTTT.

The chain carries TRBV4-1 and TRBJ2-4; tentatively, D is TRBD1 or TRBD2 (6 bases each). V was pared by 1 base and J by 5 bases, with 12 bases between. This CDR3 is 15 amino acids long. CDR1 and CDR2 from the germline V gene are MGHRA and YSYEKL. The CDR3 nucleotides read TGCGCCAGCAGCCAAGCCGGGGGCGCGGAAAACATTCAGTACTTC. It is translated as CASSQAGGAENIQYF.

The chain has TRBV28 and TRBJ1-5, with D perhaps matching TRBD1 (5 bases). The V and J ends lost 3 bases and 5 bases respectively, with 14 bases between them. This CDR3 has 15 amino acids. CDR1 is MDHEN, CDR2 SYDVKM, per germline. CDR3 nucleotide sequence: TGTGCCAGCAGTTTCCAGGGTATAGGAGATCAGCCCCAGCATTTT. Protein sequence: CASSFQGIGDQPQHF.

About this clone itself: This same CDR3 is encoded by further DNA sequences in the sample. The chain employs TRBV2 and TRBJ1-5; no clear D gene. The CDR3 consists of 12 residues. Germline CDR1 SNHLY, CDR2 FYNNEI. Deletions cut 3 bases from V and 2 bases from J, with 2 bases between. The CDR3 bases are TGTGCCAGCAGTGATGGCAATCAGCCCCAGCATTTT. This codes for CASSDGNQPQHF.

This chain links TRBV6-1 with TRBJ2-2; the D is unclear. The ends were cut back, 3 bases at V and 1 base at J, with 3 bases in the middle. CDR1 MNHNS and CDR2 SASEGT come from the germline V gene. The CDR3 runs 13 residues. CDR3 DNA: TGTGCCAGCAGTGACCTGAACACCGGGGAGCTGTTTTTT. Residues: CASSDLNTGELFF.